Described below is a single TCR beta chain sequence and its context. The data originate from a study of blood T cell repertoires in COVID-19. In the study overall: There were acute and convalescent COVID-19 samples, and they came from the United States, Italy and Spain. PBMCs, B-cell-depleted T cells, or T cells provided the cDNA or gDNA that made up the material.

Data came from immunoSEQ multiplex PCR; TCRdb stores just in-frame clones and leaves some out. This table holds more than 85,000 clones, roughly 90% found once. The sequence derives from a man in his 60s with acute or convalescent COVID-19. The sequenced material came from peripheral blood.

The CDR3 DNA reads as TGTGCCAGCAGCCCCCGAACAGGGTACTACTATGGCTACACCTTC. Its translation is CASSPRTGYYYGYTF. The genes are TRBV3-1 (or the pseudogene TRBV3-2) and TRBJ1-2; a weak D match, TRBD1 (6 bases). In germline, CDR1 is LGHDT, CDR2 YNNKEL (reference sequence). Trimming pared 4 bases from V and 3 bases from J, leaving 15 bases between. CDR3 length: 15 amino acids.